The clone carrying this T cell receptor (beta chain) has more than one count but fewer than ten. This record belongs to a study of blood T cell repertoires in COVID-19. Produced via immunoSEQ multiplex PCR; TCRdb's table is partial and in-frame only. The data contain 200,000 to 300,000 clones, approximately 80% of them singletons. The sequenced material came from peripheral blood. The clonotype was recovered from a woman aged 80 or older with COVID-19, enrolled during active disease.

The CDR3 reads CASSSRLAGMNEQYF. CDR3 sequence (DNA): TGTGCCAGCAGCTCCAGACTAGCGGGAATGAACGAGCAGTACTTC. The gene calls are TRBV5-4 and TRBJ2-7; 11 bases fit TRBD2. V dropped 3 bases and J dropped 5; count of bases not matched to a gene: 7. The CDR3 has 15 residues. Germline values: CDR1 SGHNT, CDR2 YYREEE (reference sequence).